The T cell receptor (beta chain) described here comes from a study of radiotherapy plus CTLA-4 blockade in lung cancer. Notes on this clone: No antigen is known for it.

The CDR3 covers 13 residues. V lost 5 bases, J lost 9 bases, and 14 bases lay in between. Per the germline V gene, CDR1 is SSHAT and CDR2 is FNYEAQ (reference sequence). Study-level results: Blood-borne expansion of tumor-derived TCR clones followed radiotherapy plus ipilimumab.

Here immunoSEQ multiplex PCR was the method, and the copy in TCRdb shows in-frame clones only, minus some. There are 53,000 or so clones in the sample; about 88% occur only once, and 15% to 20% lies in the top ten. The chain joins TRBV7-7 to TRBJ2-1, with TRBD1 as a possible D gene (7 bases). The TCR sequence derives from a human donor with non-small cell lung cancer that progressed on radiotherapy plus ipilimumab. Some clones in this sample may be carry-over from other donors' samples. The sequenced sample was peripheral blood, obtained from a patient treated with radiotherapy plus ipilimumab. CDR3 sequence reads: CASSAGQEGEQFF. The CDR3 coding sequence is TGTGCCAGCAGCGCCGGACAGGAGGGTGAGCAGTTCTTC.